This TCR beta chain was profiled in a study of cytomegalovirus exposure and HLA in healthy donors. Study at large: The approximately 120 validation repertoires were produced on the same platform as the 650 or so repertoires of the first cohort. This was reported in a later analysis. Study outcomes and limitations: It was reported that the classifier diagnosed cytomegalovirus status with high specificity and sensitivity in both the original and validation cohorts. Most observed TCR sequences were rare, whereas some public TCRs were detected in many donors.

Remarks on this clone: What it binds is unknown.

Here immunoSEQ multiplex PCR was the method, and the copy in TCRdb shows in-frame clones only, minus some. The data contain a few hundred thousand clones, around 88% of them seen just once; the ten biggest clones take up 2.9%. V gave up 8 bases and J gave up 0 bases, with 19 bases separating them. CDR1 is SGHAT, CDR2 FQNNGV, per germline. The CDR3 extends over 16 amino acids. The specimen sequenced was PBMCs. This chain connects TRBV11-2 to TRBJ1-1; no reliable D call. The TCR originated in a woman aged 18-35 years in good health and CMV-seronegative. CDR3 protein: CASSNPGGSLNTEAFF. The CDR3 DNA is TGTGCCAGCTCAAACCCTGGAGGCTCTTTGAACACTGAAGCTTTCTTT.